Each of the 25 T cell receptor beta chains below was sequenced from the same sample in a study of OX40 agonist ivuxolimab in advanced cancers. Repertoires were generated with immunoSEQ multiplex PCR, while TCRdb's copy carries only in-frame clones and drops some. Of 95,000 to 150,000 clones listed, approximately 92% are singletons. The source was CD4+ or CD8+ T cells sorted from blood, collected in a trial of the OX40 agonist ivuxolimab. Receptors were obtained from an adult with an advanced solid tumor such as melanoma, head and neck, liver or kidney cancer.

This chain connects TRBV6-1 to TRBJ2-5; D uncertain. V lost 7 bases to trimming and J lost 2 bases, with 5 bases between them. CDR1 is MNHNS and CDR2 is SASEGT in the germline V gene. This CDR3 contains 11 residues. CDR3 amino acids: CASTGQETQYF. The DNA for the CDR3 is TGTGCCAGCACCGGACAAGAGACCCAGTACTTC.

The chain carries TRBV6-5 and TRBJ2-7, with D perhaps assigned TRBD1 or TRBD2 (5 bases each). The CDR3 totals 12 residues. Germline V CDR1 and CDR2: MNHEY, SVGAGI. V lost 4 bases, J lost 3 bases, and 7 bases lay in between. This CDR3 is CASSWDRYEQYF. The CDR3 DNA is TGTGCCAGCAGTTGGGACCGCTACGAGCAGTACTTC.

For the CDR3, the DNA is TGTGCCAGCAGTGAGAGCAGGGGGGAAAATTCACCCCTCCACTTT. This gives the protein CASSESRGENSPLHF. V usage is TRBV6-1 and J usage is TRBJ1-6; 7 nucleotides agree with TRBD1. V lost 3 bases and J lost 7; bases outside the gene matches: 6. This CDR3 is built from 15 residues. CDR1 is MNHNS and CDR2 is SASEGT in the germline V gene.

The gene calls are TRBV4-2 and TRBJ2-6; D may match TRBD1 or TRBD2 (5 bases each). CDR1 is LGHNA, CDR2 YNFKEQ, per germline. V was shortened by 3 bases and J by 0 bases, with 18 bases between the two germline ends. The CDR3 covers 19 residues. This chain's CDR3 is CASSHRDGQKHSGANVLTF. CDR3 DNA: TGTGCCAGCAGCCACCGGGACGGACAAAAGCACTCTGGGGCCAACGTCCTGACTTTC.

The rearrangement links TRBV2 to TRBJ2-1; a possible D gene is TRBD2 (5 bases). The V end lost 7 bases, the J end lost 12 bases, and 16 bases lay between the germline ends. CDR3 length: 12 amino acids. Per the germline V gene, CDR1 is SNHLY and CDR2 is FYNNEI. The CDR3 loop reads CASTLLDSRQFF. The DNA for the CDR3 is TGTGCCAGCACCCTACTAGACTCCCGGCAGTTCTTC.

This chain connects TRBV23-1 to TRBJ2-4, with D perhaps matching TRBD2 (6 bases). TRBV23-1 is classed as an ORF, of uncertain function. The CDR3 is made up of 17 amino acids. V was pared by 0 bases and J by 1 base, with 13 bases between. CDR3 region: CASSQSRGRKAKNIQYF. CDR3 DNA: TGCGCCAGCAGTCAATCACGGGGGAGGAAGGCCAAAAACATTCAGTACTTC.

The CDR3 bases are TGTGCCAGCAGCCCATTAGCAGGGACCTCCTATGGCTACACCTTC. Translated, it gives CASSPLAGTSYGYTF. The chain uses TRBV7-9 and TRBJ1-2, with TRBD1 as a possible D gene (5 bases). The germline V and J ends were trimmed by 5 bases and 4 bases, with 17 bases remaining between them. This CDR3 has 15 residues. From germline, CDR1 is SEHNR and CDR2 FQNEAQ (reference sequence).

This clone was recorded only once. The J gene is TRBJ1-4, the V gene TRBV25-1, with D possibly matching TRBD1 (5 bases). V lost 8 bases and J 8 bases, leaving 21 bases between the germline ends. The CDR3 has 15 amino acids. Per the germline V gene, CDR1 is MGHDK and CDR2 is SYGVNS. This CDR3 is CASQERKGLGEKLFF. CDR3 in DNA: TGTGCCAGCCAAGAAAGAAAGGGACTCGGGGAAAAACTGTTTTTT.

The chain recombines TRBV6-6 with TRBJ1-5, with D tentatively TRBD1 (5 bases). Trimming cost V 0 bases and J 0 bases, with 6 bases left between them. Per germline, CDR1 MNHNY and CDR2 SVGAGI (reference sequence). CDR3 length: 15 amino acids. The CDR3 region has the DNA TGTGCCAGCAGTTACTCGGGGCTTAGCAATCAGCCCCAGCATTTT. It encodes CASSYSGLSNQPQHF.

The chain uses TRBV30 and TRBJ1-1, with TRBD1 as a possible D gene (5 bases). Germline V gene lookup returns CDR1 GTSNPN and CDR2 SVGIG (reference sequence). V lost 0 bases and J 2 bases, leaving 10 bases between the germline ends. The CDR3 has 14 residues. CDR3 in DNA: TGTGCCTGGAGTGTACTGACAGCCAACACTGAAGCTTTCTTT. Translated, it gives CAWSVLTANTEAFF.

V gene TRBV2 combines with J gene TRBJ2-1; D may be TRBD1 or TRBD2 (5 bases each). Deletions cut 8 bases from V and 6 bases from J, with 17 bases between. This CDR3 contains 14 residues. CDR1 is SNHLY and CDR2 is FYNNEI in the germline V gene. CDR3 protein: CASLRAGTSNEQFF. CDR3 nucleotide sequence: TGTGCCAGCCTTCGGGCAGGGACGTCCAATGAGCAGTTCTTC. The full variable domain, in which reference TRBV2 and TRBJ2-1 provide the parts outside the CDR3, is EPEVTQTPSHQVTQMGQEVILRCVPISNHLYFYWYRQILGQKVEFLVSFYNNEISEKSEIFDDQFSVERPDGSNFTLKIRSTKLEDSAMYFCASLRAGTSNEQFFGPGTRLTVL.

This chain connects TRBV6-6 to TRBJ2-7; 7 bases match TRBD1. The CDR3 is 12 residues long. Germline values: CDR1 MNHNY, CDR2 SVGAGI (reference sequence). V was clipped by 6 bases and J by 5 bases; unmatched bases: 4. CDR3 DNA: TGTGCCAGCAGCCTGACAGGGAACGAGCAGTACTTC. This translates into CASSLTGNEQYF.

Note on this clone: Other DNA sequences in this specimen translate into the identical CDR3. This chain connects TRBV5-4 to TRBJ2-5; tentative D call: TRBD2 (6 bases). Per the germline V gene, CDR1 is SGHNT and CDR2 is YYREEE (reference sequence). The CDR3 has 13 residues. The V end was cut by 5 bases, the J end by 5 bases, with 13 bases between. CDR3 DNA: TGTGCCAGCAGTCTGACTGGGGGGGAGACCCAGTACTTC. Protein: CASSLTGGETQYF.

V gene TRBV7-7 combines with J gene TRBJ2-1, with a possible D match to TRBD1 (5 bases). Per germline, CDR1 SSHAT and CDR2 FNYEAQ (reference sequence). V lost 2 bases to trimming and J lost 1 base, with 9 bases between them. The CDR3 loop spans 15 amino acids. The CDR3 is CASSLTGGSYNEQFF. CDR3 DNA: TGTGCCAGCAGCTTAACAGGTGGATCCTACAATGAGCAGTTCTTC.

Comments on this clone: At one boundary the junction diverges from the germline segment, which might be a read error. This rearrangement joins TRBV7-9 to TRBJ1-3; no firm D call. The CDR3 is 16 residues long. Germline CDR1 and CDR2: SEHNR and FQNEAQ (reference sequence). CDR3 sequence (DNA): TGTGCCAGCGGCTTGGAACTTCTGCTCTCTGGAAACACCATATATTTT. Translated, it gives CASGLELLLSGNTIYF.

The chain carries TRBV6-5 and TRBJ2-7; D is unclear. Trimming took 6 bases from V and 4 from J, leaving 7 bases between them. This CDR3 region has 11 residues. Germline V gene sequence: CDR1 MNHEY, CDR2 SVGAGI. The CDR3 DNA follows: TGTGCCAGCAGCCCTAATTACGAGCAGTACTTC. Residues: CASSPNYEQYF.

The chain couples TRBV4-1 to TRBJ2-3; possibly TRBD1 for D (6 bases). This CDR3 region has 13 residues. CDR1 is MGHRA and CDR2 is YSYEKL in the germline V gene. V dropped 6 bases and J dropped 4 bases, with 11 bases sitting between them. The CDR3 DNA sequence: TGCGCCAGCAGGGGGACATTCCCAGATACGCAGTATTTT. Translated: CASRGTFPDTQYF.

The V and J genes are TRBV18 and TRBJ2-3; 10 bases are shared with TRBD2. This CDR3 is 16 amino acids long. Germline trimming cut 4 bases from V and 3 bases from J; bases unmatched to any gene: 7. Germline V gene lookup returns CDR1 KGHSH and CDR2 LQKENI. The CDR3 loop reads CASSLGAGGSTDTQYF. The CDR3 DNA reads TGTGCCAGCTCACTTGGAGCGGGAGGGTCGACAGATACGCAGTATTTT.

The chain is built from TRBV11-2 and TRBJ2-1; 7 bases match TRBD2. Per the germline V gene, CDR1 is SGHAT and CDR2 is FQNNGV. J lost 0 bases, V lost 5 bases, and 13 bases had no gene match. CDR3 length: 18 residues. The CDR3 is CASSGGDWTDTSYNEQFF. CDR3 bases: TGTGCCAGCAGCGGGGGGGACTGGACTGACACCTCCTACAATGAGCAGTTCTTC.

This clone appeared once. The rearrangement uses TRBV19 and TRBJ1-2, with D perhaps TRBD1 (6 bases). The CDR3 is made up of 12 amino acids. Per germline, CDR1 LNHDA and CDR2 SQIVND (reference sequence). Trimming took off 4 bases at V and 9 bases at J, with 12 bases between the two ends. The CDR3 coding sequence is TGTGCCAGTAGTACAGGGGAGATTAGCTACACCTTC. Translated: CASSTGEISYTF.

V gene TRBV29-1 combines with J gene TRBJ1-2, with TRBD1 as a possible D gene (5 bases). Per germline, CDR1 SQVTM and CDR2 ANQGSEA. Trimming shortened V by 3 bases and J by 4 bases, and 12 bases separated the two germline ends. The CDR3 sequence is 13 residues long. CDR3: CSVEAGPPYGYTF. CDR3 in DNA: TGCAGCGTTGAGGCAGGGCCCCCCTATGGCTACACCTTC.

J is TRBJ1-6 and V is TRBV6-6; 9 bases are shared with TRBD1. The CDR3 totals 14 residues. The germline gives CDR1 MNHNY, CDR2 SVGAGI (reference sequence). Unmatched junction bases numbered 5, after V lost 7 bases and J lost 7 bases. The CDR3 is CASNLQGANSPLHF. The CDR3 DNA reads TGTGCCAGCAACTTACAGGGGGCAAATTCACCCCTCCACTTT.

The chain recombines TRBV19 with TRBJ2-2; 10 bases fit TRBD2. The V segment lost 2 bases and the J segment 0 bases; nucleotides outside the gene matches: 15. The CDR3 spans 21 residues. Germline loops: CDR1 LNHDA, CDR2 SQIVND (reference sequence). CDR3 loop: CASSIQSSGGISTANTGELFF. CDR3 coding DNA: TGTGCCAGTAGTATACAATCTAGCGGGGGCATCTCGACCGCGAACACCGGGGAGCTGTTTTTT.

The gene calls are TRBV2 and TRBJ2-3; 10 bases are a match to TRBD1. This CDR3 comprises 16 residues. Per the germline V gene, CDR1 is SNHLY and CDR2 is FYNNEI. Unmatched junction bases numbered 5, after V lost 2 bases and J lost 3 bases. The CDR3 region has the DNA TGTGCCAGCAGTGAATTGACAGGGGGCCCGACAGATACGCAGTATTTT. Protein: CASSELTGGPTDTQYF. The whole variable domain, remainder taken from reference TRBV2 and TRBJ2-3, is EPEVTQTPSHQVTQMGQEVILRCVPISNHLYFYWYRQILGQKVEFLVSFYNNEISEKSEIFDDQFSVERPDGSNFTLKIRSTKLEDSAMYFCASSELTGGPTDTQYFGPGTRLTVL.

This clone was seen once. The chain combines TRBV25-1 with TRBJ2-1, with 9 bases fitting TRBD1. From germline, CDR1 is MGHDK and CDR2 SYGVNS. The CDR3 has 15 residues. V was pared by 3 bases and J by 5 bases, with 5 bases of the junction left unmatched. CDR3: CASSDPGQGNNEQFF. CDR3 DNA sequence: TGTGCCAGCAGTGACCCGGGACAGGGAAACAATGAGCAGTTCTTC.